This record looks at one T cell receptor beta chain sequence and its context. The antigen remains undetermined. As every portion of the isolated RNA was reverse transcribed, the sequencing read expressed TCRB transcripts. Libraries were prepared by immunoSEQ multiplex PCR; TCRdb keeps only in-frame clonotypes and omits some of them. The sample carries roughly 450,000 clones, approximately 14% recorded once. This entry is derived from a study of beta chain features in type 1 diabetes. Study results and caveats: Patients and controls would share equally any PCR tilt toward shorter templates. Moderate but significant shortening of TCRB CDR3s was recorded in all four CD4+ subsets from Type 1 diabetes patients. The study found fewer insertions and more deletions at VDJ junctions in type 1 diabetes patients.

Germline V CDR1 and CDR2: SNHLY, FYNNEI. This CDR3 has 12 residues. The ends lost 6 bases at V and 8 bases at J; junction bases unmatched: 5. The receptor comes from a man between 25 and 39 years old in good health. The chain combines TRBV2 with TRBJ1-2; TRBD1 matches at 8 bases. Sequenced input: naive CD4+ T cells from blood. CDR3 in DNA: TGTGCCAGCAGGCGGACAGGGCGAGGCTACACCTTC. It is translated as CASRRTGRGYTF. Based on the CDR3 plus reference TRBV2 and TRBJ1-2, the full variable domain is EPEVTQTPSHQVTQMGQEVILRCVPISNHLYFYWYRQILGQKVEFLVSFYNNEISEKSEIFDDQFSVERPDGSNFTLKIRSTKLEDSAMYFCASRRTGRGYTFGSGTRLTVV.